This entry is about one T cell receptor (beta chain). The antigen is not known. Using immunoSEQ multiplex PCR, the repertoire was profiled, and TCRdb retains in-frame clones only, with some absent. Of approximately 120,000 clones listed, 90% to 95% are singletons. This entry comes from a study of cytomegalovirus exposure and HLA in healthy donors. Overall study findings and caveats: Listed as cytomegalovirus-associated were 164 TCR beta chains.

This CDR3 spans 15 amino acids. Germline assignment: CDR1 ENHRY and CDR2 SYGVKD. V lost 4 bases and J 9 bases, leaving 16 bases between the germline ends. The rearrangement links TRBV10-3 to TRBJ1-6; D might be TRBD1 (6 bases). Source material: PBMCs. The clonotype originates from a woman in her late teens or twenties in good health and CMV-seronegative. The DNA of the CDR3 is TGTGCCATCAGTGCTACCCAGGGGCCCGGTTCACCCCTCCACTTT. It is translated as CAISATQGPGSPLHF.